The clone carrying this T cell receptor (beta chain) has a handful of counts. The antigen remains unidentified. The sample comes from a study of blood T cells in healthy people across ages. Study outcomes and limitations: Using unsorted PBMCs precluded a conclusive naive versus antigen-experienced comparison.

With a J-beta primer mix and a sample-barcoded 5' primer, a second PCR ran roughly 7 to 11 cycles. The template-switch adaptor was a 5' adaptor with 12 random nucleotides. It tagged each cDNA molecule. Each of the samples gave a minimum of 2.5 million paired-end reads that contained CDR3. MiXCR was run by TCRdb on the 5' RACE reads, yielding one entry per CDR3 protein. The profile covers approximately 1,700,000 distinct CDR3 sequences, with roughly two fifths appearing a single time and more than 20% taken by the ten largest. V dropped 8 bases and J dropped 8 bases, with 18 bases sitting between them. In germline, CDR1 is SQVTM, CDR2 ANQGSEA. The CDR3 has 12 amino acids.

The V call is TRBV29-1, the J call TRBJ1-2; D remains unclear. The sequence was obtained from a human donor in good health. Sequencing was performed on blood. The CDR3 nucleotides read TGCAGCACCGCCGACGGTTTCAGCGGCTACACCTTC. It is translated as CSTADGFSGYTF.